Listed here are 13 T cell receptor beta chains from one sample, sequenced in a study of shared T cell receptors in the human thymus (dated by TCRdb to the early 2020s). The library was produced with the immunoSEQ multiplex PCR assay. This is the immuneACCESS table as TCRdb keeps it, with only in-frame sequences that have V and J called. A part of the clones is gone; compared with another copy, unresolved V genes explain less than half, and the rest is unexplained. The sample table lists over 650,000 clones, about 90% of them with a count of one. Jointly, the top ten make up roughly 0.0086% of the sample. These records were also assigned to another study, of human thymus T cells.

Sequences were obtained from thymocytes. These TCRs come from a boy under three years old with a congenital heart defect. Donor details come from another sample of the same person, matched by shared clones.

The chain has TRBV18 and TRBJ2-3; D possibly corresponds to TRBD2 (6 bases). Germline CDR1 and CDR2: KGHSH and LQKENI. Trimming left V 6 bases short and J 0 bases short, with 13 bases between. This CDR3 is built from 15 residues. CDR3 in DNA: TGTGCCAGCTCCCCCTGGGACTCGAGCACAGATACGCAGTATTTT. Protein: CASSPWDSSTDTQYF.

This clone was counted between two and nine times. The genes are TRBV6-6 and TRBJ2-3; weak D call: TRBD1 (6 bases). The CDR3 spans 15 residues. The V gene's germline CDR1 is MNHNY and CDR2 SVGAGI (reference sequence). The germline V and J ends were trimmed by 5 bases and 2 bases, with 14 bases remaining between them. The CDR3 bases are TGTGCCAGCAGTCGGTCGGACAGAAACACAGATACGCAGTATTTT. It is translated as CASSRSDRNTDTQYF.

CDR3 coding DNA: TGTGCCAGCAGCCGGGAAATCGGGCAGGCCGATGAGCAGTTCTTC. Its translation is CASSREIGQADEQFF. The rearrangement links TRBV7-2 to TRBJ2-1; possible D gene TRBD2, 5 bases. The V end lost 5 bases, the J end lost 8 bases, and 19 bases lay between the germline ends. The germline CDR1 and CDR2 sequences are SGHTA and FQGNSA. The CDR3 covers 15 residues.

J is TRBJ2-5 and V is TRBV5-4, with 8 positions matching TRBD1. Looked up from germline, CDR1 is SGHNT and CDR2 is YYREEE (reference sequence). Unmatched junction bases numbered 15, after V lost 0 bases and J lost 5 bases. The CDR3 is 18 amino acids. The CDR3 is CASSLVLDREAHWETQYF. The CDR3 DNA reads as TGTGCCAGCAGCTTGGTTCTGGACAGGGAGGCCCACTGGGAGACCCAGTACTTC.

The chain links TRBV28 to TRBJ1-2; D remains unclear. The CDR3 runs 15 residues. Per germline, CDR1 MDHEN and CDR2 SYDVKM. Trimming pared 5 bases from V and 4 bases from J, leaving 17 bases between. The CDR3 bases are TGTGCCAGCAGTCGGGCGCGAGGGAATACCTATGGCTACACCTTC. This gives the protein CASSRARGNTYGYTF.

CDR3 in amino acids: CASSLGTGAGGELFF. DNA of the CDR3: TGCGCCAGCAGCTTGGGAACGGGAGCCGGCGGGGAGCTGTTTTTT. The rearrangement joins TRBV5-1 to TRBJ2-2; D is perhaps TRBD2 (6 bases). Between the trimmed V and J ends, which lost 0 bases and 7 bases, there was a span of 13 bases. Germline V lookup: CDR1 SGHRS, CDR2 YFSETQ. This CDR3 is built from 15 residues.

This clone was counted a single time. CDR3 in amino acids: CASSLGVKGPEWGTEAFF. CDR3 bases: TGTGCCAGCAGCTTGGGTGTCAAGGGGCCCGAATGGGGCACTGAAGCTTTCTTT. V usage is TRBV5-4 and J usage is TRBJ1-1, with a tentative D call TRBD1 (5 bases). V lost 0 bases and J 4 bases, leaving 22 bases between the germline ends. The CDR3 totals 18 residues. Germline V gene lookup returns CDR1 SGHNT and CDR2 YYREEE (reference sequence).

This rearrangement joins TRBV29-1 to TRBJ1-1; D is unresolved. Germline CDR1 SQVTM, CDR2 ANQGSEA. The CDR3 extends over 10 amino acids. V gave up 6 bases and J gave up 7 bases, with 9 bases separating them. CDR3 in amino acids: CSVGGVEAFF. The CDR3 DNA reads TGCAGCGTGGGAGGAGTTGAAGCTTTCTTT.

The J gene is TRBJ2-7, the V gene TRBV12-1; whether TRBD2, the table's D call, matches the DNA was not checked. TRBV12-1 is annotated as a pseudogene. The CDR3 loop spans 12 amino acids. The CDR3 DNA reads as TGTGCCAGCAGCTTTGGGCGGTTCGAGCAGTACTTC. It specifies CASSFGRFEQYF.

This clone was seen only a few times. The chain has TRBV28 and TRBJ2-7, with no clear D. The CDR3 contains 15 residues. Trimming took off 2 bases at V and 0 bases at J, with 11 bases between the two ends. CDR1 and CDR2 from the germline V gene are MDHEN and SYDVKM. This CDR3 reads CASSLLGSSSYEQYF. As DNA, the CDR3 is TGTGCCAGCAGTTTACTAGGATCAAGCTCCTACGAGCAGTACTTC.

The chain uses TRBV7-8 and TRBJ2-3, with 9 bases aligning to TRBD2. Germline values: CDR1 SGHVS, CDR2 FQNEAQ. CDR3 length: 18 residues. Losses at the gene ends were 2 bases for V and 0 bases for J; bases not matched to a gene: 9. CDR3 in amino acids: CASSLRGGGAWSTDTQYF. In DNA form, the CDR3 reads TGTGCCAGCAGCTTACGAGGCGGGGGGGCGTGGAGCACAGATACGCAGTATTTT. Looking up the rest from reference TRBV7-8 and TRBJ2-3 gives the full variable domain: GAGVSQSPRYKVAKRGQDVALRCDPISGHVSLFWYQQALGQGPEFLTYFQNEAQLDKSGLPSDRFFAERPEGSVSTLKIQRTQQEDSAVYLCASSLRGGGAWSTDTQYFGPGTRLTVL.

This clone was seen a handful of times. CDR3 loop: CASSSAGTSGRGTSYEQYF. CDR3 nucleotide sequence: TGTGCCAGCAGTTCGGCCGGGACTAGCGGGAGGGGGACCTCCTACGAGCAGTACTTC. V is TRBV27 and J is TRBJ2-7; 16 bases line up with TRBD2. Per the germline V gene, CDR1 is MNHEY and CDR2 is SMNVEV (reference sequence). V lost 4 bases and J lost 0; bases outside the gene matches: 9. This CDR3 has 19 residues.

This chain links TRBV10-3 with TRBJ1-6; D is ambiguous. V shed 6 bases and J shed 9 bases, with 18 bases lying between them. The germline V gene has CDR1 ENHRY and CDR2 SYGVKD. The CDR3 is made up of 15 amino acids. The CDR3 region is CAIRAGERLGSPLHF. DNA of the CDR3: TGTGCCATCAGGGCCGGGGAAAGATTGGGTTCACCCCTCCACTTT.